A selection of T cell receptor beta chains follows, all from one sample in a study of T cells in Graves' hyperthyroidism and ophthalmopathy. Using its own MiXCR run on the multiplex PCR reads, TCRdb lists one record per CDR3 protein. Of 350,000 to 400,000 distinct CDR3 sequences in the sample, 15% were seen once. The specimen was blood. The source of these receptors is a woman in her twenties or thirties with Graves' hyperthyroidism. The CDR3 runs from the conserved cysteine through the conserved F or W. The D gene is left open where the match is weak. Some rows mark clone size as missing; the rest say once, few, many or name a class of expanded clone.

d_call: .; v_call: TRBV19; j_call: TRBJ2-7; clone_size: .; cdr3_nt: TGTGCCAGTAGGTCCGGTGCGGGTCGGGAGTGGGAGCAGTACTTC; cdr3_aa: CASRSGAGREWEQYF
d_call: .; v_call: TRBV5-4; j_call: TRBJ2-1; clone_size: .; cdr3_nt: TGTGCCAGCAGCCCCATTTCCCCCAATGAAGTCGGTAATGAGCAGTTCTTC; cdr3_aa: CASSPISPNEVGNEQFF
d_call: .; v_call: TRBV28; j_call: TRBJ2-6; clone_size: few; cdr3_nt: TGTGCCAGCAGTAACGCAGTCTCTGGGGCCAACGTCCTGACTTTC; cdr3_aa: CASSNAVSGANVLTF
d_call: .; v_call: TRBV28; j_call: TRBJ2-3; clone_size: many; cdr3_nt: TGTGCCAGCAGTTTCCTGGAGTTTTCTAGCACAGATACGCAGTATTTT; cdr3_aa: CASSFLEFSSTDTQYF
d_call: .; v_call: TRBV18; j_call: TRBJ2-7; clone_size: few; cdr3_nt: TGTGCCAGCTCACCACCGTTTCGCTACGAGCAGTACTTC; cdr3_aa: CASSPPFRYEQYF
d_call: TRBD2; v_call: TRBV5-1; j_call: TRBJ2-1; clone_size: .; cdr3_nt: TGCGCCAGCAGCTTTTGGATAGGGACTAGCGGGGATTACAATGAGCAGTTCTTC; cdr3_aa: CASSFWIGTSGDYNEQFF
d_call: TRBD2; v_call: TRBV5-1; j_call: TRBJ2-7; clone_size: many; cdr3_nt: TGCGCCAGCAGCCAGGGGACTAGCTTCTACGAGCAGTACTTC; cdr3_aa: CASSQGTSFYEQYF
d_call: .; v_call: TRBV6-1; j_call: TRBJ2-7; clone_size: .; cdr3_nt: TGTGCCAGCAGTCGTGAGAGGGAGTACGAGCAGTACTTC; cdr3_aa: CASSREREYEQYF
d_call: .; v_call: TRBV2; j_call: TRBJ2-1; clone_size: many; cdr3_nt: TGTGCCAGCAGTGATTGGGGACGGGAACACTCCTACAATGAGCAGTTCTTC; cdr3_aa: CASSDWGREHSYNEQFF
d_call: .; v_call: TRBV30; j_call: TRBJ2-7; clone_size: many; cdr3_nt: TGTGCCTGGAGTGCGACGAAAATGGGGGGGCACGAGCAGTACTTC; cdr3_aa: CAWSATKMGGHEQYF
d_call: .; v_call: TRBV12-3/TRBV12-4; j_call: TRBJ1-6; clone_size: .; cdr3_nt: TGTGCCAGCAGTTTAAGGCAGGGCCTAAGCTCCTATAATTCACCCCTCCACTTT; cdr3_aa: CASSLRQGLSSYNSPLHF
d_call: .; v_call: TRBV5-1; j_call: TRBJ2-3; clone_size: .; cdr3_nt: TGCGCCAGCAGCTTGGGGGAGCGCACAGATACGCAGTATTTT; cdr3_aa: CASSLGERTDTQYF
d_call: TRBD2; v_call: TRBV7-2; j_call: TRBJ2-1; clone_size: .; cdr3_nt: TGTGCCAGCAGAGAGGCTAGCGGGAGGAATGAGCAGTTCTTC; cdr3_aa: CASREASGRNEQFF
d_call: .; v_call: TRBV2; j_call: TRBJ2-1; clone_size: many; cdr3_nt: TGTGCCAGCAGGGGAGACTCCTACAATGAGCAGTTCTTC; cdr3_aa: CASRGDSYNEQFF
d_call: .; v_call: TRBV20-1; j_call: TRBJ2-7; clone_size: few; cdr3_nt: TGCAGTGCTAGAGACGGAGGACTTAGCTCCTACGAGCAGTACTTC; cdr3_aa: CSARDGGLSSYEQYF
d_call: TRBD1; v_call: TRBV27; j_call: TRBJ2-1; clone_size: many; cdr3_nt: TGTGCCAGCAGTTCAGCAACAGGGGGGAATGAGCAGTTCTTC; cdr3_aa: CASSSATGGNEQFF
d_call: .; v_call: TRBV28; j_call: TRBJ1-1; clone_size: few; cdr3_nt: TGTGCCAGCAGTTTACCAGGGCTTACTGAAGCTTTCTTT; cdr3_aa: CASSLPGLTEAFF
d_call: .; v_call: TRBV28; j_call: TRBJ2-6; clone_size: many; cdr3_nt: TGTGCCAGCAGACCCTCTGGGGCCAACGTCCTGACTTTC; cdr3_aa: CASRPSGANVLTF
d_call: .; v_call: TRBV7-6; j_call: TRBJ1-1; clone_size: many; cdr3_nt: TGTGCCAGCAGCTTAGAGGCAGGGGCGAACACTGAAGCTTTCTTT; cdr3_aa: CASSLEAGANTEAFF
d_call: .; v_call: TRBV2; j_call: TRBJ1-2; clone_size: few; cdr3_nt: TGTGCCAGCGTGCTGCCGGCCTATGGCTACACCTTC; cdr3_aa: CASVLPAYGYTF